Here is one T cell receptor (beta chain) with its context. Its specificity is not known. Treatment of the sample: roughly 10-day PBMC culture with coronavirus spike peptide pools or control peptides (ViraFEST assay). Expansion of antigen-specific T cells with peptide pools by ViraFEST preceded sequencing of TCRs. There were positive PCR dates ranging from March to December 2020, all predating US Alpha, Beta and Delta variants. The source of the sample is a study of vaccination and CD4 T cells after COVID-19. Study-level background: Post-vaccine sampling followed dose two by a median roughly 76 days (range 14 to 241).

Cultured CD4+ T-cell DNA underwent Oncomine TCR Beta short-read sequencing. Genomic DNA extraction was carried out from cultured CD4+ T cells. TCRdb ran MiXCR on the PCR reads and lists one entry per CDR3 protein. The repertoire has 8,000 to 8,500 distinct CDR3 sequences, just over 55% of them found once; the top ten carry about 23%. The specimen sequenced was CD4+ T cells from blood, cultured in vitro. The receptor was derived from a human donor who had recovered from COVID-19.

The CDR3: CASSSLAGVVVYGYTF. CDR3 in DNA: TGTGCCAGCAGCTCCCTGGCGGGGGTCGTGGTCTATGGCTACACCTTC. V and J are TRBV5-6 and TRBJ1-2, with D possibly TRBD1 on 5 matching bases. The CDR3 contains 16 residues. Germline loops: CDR1 SGHDT, CDR2 YYEEEE. V was clipped by 3 bases and J by 4 bases, with 19 bases between them.